This T cell receptor beta chain originates from a study of patients and donors after allogeneic stem cell transplantation. The V segment lost 5 bases and the J segment 5 bases; nucleotides outside the gene matches: 6. The germline V gene has CDR1 KGHDR and CDR2 SFDVKD. This CDR3 region has 15 residues. Via MiXCR, TCRdb re-called the RT-PCR reads, giving one row per CDR3 protein. The sample yields more than 850,000 distinct CDR3 sequences, roughly 18% seen once. The sample consisted of blood, either unsorted or a sorted T cell fraction (not recorded which). This TCR came from a human donor who was either an allogeneic HSCT recipient or a stem cell or donor lymphocyte infusion donor (not recorded which). It is not recorded whose cells these are; they may come from a transplant donor. The V gene is TRBV24-1, the J gene TRBJ2-2, with 8 bases aligning to TRBD1. CDR3 sequence reads: CATSGRDRLTGELFF. Here the CDR3 DNA reads TGTGCCACCAGTGGGCGGGACAGGTTAACCGGGGAGCTGTTTTTT.